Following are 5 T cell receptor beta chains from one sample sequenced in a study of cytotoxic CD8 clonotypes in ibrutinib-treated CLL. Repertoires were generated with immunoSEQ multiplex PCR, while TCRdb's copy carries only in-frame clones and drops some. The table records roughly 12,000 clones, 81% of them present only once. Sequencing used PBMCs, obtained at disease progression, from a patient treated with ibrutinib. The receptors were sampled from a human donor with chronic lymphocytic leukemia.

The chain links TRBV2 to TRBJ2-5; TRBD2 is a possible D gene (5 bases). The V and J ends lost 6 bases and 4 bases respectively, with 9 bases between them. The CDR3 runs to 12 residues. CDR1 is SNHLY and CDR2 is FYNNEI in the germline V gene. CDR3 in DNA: TGTGCCAGCAGGGGAGAAGCAGAGACCCAGTACTTC. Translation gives CASRGEAETQYF.

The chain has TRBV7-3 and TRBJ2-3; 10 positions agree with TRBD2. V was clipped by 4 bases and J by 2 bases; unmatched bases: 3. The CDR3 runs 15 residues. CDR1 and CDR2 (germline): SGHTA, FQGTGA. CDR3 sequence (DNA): TGTGCCAGCAGCTCCGGGACTAGCGACACAGATACGCAGTATTTT. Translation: CASSSGTSDTDTQYF.

In DNA, the CDR3 is TGTGCCAGCACTTCTGGACAGGTGAGCTCCTACGAGCAGTACTTC. Its protein product is CASTSGQVSSYEQYF. V gene TRBV6-5 combines with J gene TRBJ2-7; 7 nucleotides align to TRBD1. J was trimmed by 0 bases and V by 7 bases; bases with no gene match: 9. Germline V gene lookup returns CDR1 MNHEY and CDR2 SVGAGI. The CDR3 covers 15 residues.

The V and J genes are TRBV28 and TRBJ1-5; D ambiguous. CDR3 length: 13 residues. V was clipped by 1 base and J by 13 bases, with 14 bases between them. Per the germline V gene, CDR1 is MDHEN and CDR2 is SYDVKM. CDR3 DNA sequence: TGTGCCAGCAGTTTATCCCAGGTGAGGTCTCAGCATTTT. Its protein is CASSLSQVRSQHF.

The CDR3 coding sequence is TGTGCCTGGAGTGTTGGGGAGGGCTACACCTTC. It translates to CAWSVGEGYTF. V usage is TRBV30 and J usage is TRBJ1-2; D gene unclear. The CDR3 spans 11 residues. V was shortened by 0 bases and J by 8 bases, with 7 bases between the two germline ends. Per germline, CDR1 GTSNPN and CDR2 SVGIG (reference sequence).